The present entry profiles one TCR beta chain with its context. The target of this receptor is not known. No per-base quality is available; no much larger clone lies one base away. This entry comes from a study of shared clonotypes between healthy human individuals (dated by TCRdb to about 2020). Looking at the study overall: Two women and three men aged 18 to 49 years were included in the cohort. For each donor, three plates each were used for CD4 naive and CD4 memory, two plates were used for CD8 naive, and one plate was used for CD8 memory. To estimate repertoire size and how much clonotypes are shared between individuals, the study performed deep sequencing of blood TCR repertoires from about five healthy adults. To increase sequencing depth and limit assay-specific biases, different laboratories used diverse techniques to prepare libraries and sequence TCR repertoires. Between about 0.94 and 8.9 billion PBMCs per donor were obtained by leukapheresis.

Here is what the overall study found, with its caveats: Sampling was limited to blood, and TCR repertoires in tissue likely differ from TCR repertoires in blood. Larger estimated clonotype richness was generally found for naive subsets than for memory subsets. Even with the large sequencing depth, rarefaction of the sorted-subset datasets indicated that sequencing was incomplete. When a few donors were compared, the shared fraction of clonotypes was roughly 4.8% for naive CD4, over 3% for naive CD8, more than 2% for memory CD4, and approximately 0.4% for memory CD8. Pairwise subsampling indicated that sequencing depth was expected to affect the degree of clonotype sharing among donors. Because the study included only a small number of donors, the genetic and exposure-history diversity represented was limited. Compared with non-shared clonotypes, clonotypes shared by all four sorted-subset donors had higher generation probabilities.

CDR1 and CDR2, looked up from the germline V gene, are SGHRS and YFSETQ. V is pared back by 2 bases and J by 0 bases, with 8 bases lying between the germline termini. Inclusive of the bounding cysteine and phenylalanine, the CDR3 is 14 residues long. Just the 42-base CDR3 DNA is kept, in frame starting at base 1. TCR CDR3 regions were amplified from genomic DNA by multiplex PCR using the deep immunoSEQ assay. Genomic DNA extracted from each cell subset was distributed evenly over all wells of several immunoSEQ 96-well plates, and each plate served as one replicate. Each replicate PCR for sorted subsets received about 210 ng genomic DNA, equal to about 29,000 T cell genomes. The purified libraries were quantified using a Qubit 3.0 fluorometer, sized with a Bioanalyzer 2100, and then quantified again using the KAPA Library Quantification kit. A separate single-read 150-cycle Illumina NextSeq 550 flow cell was used to sequence each immunoSEQ 96-well plate. On the authors' methods: The immunoSEQ output contained only junctional sequences without quality scores, so filtering could not match that applied to full-length reads. Sequences were annotated with PyIR, a Python wrapper for IgBLAST v1.9, using IMGT germline references to assign V/J genes and CDR3. Reads were filtered out if the reads had weak V/J assignments (E-value above 1e-6), no CDR3, stop codons, out-of-frame junctions, or ambiguous translated residues. V3J clonotypes were defined as sequences sharing the same inferred V gene, J gene, and CDR3 amino acid sequence. To compute the percentage overlap between repertoires, the number of shared unique clonotypes was divided by the size of the smaller repertoire. Repertoire richness was assessed with RTK rarefaction, the Chao1 estimator, and Recon v2.1 estimates of unobserved clonotypes. Generation probabilities were computed with OLGA for all TCRbeta clonotypes obtained by the gDNA method from a few donors. Entries here come from immuneACCESS through TCRdb and include only in-frame sequences with V and J called. Some clones fail to appear in such tables; in the studies checked, an unresolved V gene covers under half of the shortfall, and the cause of the remainder is unknown. The DNA gave D and trimming, while V, J and clone size come from that table. In this sample the table shows approximately 940,000 clones, 76% of which occur a single time. The ten top clones hold over 1.3% of the sample.

Healthy HIV-negative adults with no recently reported acute infections or vaccinations were included as donors. Only Caucasian adults living in Nashville, Tennessee, USA were represented among the donors. CD4+ T cells were enriched through magnetic negative selection, after which naive cells were positively selected on CD45RA and the remaining negative fraction served as the memory subset. Blood was collected by leukapheresis, and PBMCs were isolated by Ficoll-Histopaque density gradient centrifugation and then cryopreserved in liquid nitrogen vapor phase. Purity and quantity of every magnetically sorted T cell population were checked by analytical flow cytometry. Genomic DNA was isolated from every sorted fraction and measured by UV absorbance on a Nanodrop 2000c.

The chain was built from TRBV5-1 and TRBJ2-5, with TRBD2 perhaps the D gene, on 5 matching bases. Sequenced sample: memory CD4+ T cells sorted from blood. The intended sense of this specimen's cell subset or site label: CD45RA-negative fraction. This TCR was recovered from a man aged 18 to 35 in good health. CDR3 protein: CASSLAAYQETQYF. Here is the DNA: TGCGCCAGCAGCTTAGCGGCATACCAAGAGACCCAGTACTTC.